These 30 T cell receptor beta chains came from one sample sequenced in a study of cytomegalovirus exposure and HLA in healthy donors. A multiplex PCR was run with 60 Vbeta primers and 13 Jbeta primers. Sequencing was performed with immunoSEQ multiplex PCR; in TCRdb, only in-frame clones are kept and a portion is missing. The sample includes about 140,000 clones, about 80% of them seen just once. Material: PBMCs. The source is a woman aged 40-49 years in good health and CMV-seronegative.

Remarks on this clone: Sequence at one end of the junction differs from germline and may be a read error. The sample has other DNA sequences that encode this CDR3 too. This rearrangement joins TRBV28 to TRBJ1-1; 7 bases fit TRBD1. The germline V gene encodes CDR1 MDHEN and CDR2 SYDVKM. This CDR3 is built from 14 residues. CDR3 amino acids: CASNQGGLNTEAFF. The CDR3 bases are TGTGCCAGCAACCAAGGGGGCTTGAACACTGAAGCCTTCTTT.

This chain links TRBV28 with TRBJ2-3; TRBD1 might be the D (6 bases). The CDR3 spans 16 residues. CDR1 MDHEN and CDR2 SYDVKM come from the germline V gene. V gave up 5 bases and J gave up 0 bases, with 15 bases separating them. The CDR3 region has the DNA TGTGCCAGCAGTATTATAGGACAGACCAGCACAGATACGCAGTATTTT. This codes for CASSIIGQTSTDTQYF.

This clone was found once. The chain recombines TRBV9 with TRBJ2-3, with D maybe TRBD2 (5 bases). CDR3 length equals 15 residues. The germline gives CDR1 SGDLS, CDR2 YYNGEE. Trimming removed 4 bases from V and 0 bases from J, with 12 bases in between. This CDR3 reads CASSLDGVSTDTQYF. The CDR3 DNA reads as TGTGCCAGCAGCTTGGACGGGGTCAGCACAGATACGCAGTATTTT.

The chain carries TRBV6-5 and TRBJ2-2, with 7 bases fitting TRBD2. With V trimmed by 2 bases and J by 6 bases, 0 bases remained unmatched. This CDR3 has 13 amino acids. Germline loops: CDR1 MNHEY, CDR2 SVGAGI. The CDR3 reads CASSYRGAGELFF. DNA of the CDR3: TGTGCCAGCAGTTACCGGGGGGCCGGGGAGCTGTTTTTT.

This chain links TRBV6-6 with TRBJ1-6, with D maybe TRBD1 (6 bases). The CDR3 totals 13 residues. Germline V gives CDR1 MNHNY, CDR2 SVGAGI (reference sequence). V was pared by 8 bases and J by 7 bases, with 12 bases between. DNA of the CDR3: TGTGCCAGCTCGGGACACCAAAATTCACCCCTCCACTTT. Its protein product is CASSGHQNSPLHF.

Written as DNA, the CDR3 is TGTGCCAGCAGCTCTGACAGTACCCATTTGGGAGAGACCCAGTACTTC. This codes for CASSSDSTHLGETQYF. J is TRBJ2-5 and V is TRBV7-2; D possibly corresponds to TRBD1 (5 bases). The CDR3 runs 16 residues. Germline CDR1 SGHTA, CDR2 FQGNSA. V dropped 4 bases and J dropped 4 bases, with 19 bases sitting between them.

The rearrangement uses TRBV7-2 and TRBJ1-1; the D gene is possibly TRBD1 (6 bases). Germline CDR1 is SGHTA and CDR2 is FQGNSA. Trimming removed 4 bases at V and 12 bases at J, with 15 bases between. The CDR3 extends over 12 amino acids. This CDR3 reads CASSSYRAETFF. The CDR3 DNA reads as TGTGCCAGCAGCTCTTACAGGGCTGAGACTTTCTTT.

The chain has TRBV30 and TRBJ2-3; 7 bases are shared with TRBD2. The CDR3 runs 15 residues. The junction had 10 bases not matched to a gene; V was cut back by 3 bases and J by 4 bases. Germline CDR1 is GTSNPN and CDR2 is SVGIG (reference sequence). The CDR3 is CAWSRGLAGPDTQYF. In nucleotides, the CDR3 is TGTGCCTGGAGCCGAGGGTTAGCGGGCCCAGATACGCAGTATTTT.

The CDR3 reads CASSQDPGGIQAQFF. The DNA of the CDR3 is TGTGCCAGCAGCCAAGATCCGGGGGGTATACAAGCGCAGTTCTTC. The chain joins TRBV4-2 to TRBJ2-1; TRBD2 matches at 7 bases. Germline V gene data show CDR1 as LGHNA and CDR2 as YNFKEQ. Trimming at V came to 0 bases and at J to 12 bases, leaving 11 bases not matched to a gene. The CDR3 extends over 15 amino acids.

Only a few counts were recorded for this clone. This chain links TRBV7-3 with TRBJ1-2; 8 bases agree with TRBD1. Germline V gene sequence: CDR1 SGHTA, CDR2 FQGTGA. J gave up 4 bases and V 2 bases, and 6 bases lay outside the gene matches. The CDR3 contains 15 residues. The CDR3 is CASSLPGGLSYGYTF. In DNA, the CDR3 is TGTGCCAGCAGCTTACCAGGGGGCTTGAGCTATGGCTACACCTTC.

The genes are TRBV7-8 and TRBJ2-7, with D perhaps matching TRBD2 (6 bases). V was clipped by 5 bases and J by 3 bases, with 26 bases between them. CDR1 and CDR2 (germline): SGHVS, FQNEAQ. The CDR3 has 18 amino acids. CDR3: CASSLRLGRKTPLYEQYF. For the CDR3, the DNA is TGTGCCAGCAGCCTGAGACTAGGTCGAAAAACTCCCCTCTACGAGCAGTACTTC. The full variable domain, in which reference TRBV7-8 and TRBJ2-7 provide the parts outside the CDR3, is GAGVSQSPRYKVAKRGQDVALRCDPISGHVSLFWYQQALGQGPEFLTYFQNEAQLDKSGLPSDRFFAERPEGSVSTLKIQRTQQEDSAVYLCASSLRLGRKTPLYEQYFGPGTRLTVT.

J is TRBJ1-1 and V is TRBV7-9, with D uncertain. Germline values: CDR1 SEHNR, CDR2 FQNEAQ (reference sequence). This CDR3 region has 13 residues. Trimming stripped 3 bases from V and 2 bases from J, with 7 bases between. The chain's CDR3 is CASSFTANTEAFF. For the CDR3, the DNA is TGTGCCAGCAGCTTCACAGCTAACACTGAAGCTTTCTTT.

The chain combines TRBV6-5 with TRBJ2-3; 8 nucleotides agree with TRBD1. The germline V gene encodes CDR1 MNHEY and CDR2 SVGAGI. V shed 2 bases and J 2 bases; nucleotides not matched to a gene: 3. The CDR3 sequence is 15 residues long. The CDR3 region is CASSYGQGYTDTQYF. CDR3 in DNA: TGTGCCAGCAGTTACGGACAGGGATACACAGATACGCAGTATTTT.

The V gene is TRBV2, the J gene TRBJ2-7; 7 bases are a match to TRBD1. The V and J ends lost 3 bases and 2 bases, in that order; junction bases with no gene match: 1. The CDR3 runs 13 residues. The germline CDR1 and CDR2 sequences are SNHLY and FYNNEI. CDR3 region: CASSEDRTYEQYF. The CDR3 bases are TGTGCCAGCAGTGAGGACAGGACCTACGAGCAGTACTTC.

V usage is TRBV29-1 and J usage is TRBJ2-1; D gene uncertain. With 0 bases removed from V and 16 bases from J, the gap between germline ends came to 13 bases. CDR1 is SQVTM, CDR2 ANQGSEA, per germline. This CDR3 comprises 11 residues. The DNA for the CDR3 is TGCAGCGTTGAAGATCCCAGAGAGGCTTTCTTC. Protein: CSVEDPREAFF.

This clone has a single count. The chain couples TRBV28 to TRBJ2-7, with D maybe TRBD1 (6 bases). The CDR3 has 14 residues. V was cut by 5 bases and J by 3 bases, with 14 bases left in between. The V gene's germline CDR1 is MDHEN and CDR2 SYDVKM. CDR3 amino acids: CASSNDRQNYEQYF. CDR3 coding DNA: TGTGCCAGCAGTAACGACAGGCAAAACTACGAGCAGTACTTC. The full variable domain, completed using reference TRBV28 and TRBJ2-7, is DVKVTQSSRYLVKRTGEKVFLECVQDMDHENMFWYRQDPGLGLRLIYFSYDVKMKEKGDIPEGYSVSREKKERFSLILESASTNQTSMYLCASSNDRQNYEQYFGPGTRLTVT.

The chain carries TRBV18 and TRBJ2-7, with D perhaps TRBD1 (5 bases). Germline V gene data show CDR1 as KGHSH and CDR2 as LQKENI. This CDR3 is built from 13 residues. V lost 3 bases and J 5 bases, leaving 11 bases between the germline ends. CDR3 sequence: CASSPGAADEQYF. In nucleotides, the CDR3 is TGTGCCAGCTCACCTGGGGCAGCCGACGAGCAGTACTTC.

This chain connects TRBV14 to TRBJ2-5, with 15 bases identical to TRBD2. Per germline, CDR1 SGHDN and CDR2 FVKESK. This CDR3 is built from 19 residues. Germline trimming cut 0 bases from V and 4 bases from J; bases unmatched to any gene: 9. The DNA for the CDR3 is TGTGCCAGCAGCCAAGAGGAGGGGACTAGCGGGAGGAAGCGAGAGACCCAGTACTTC. Translating gives CASSQEEGTSGRKRETQYF.

This rearrangement joins TRBV7-2 to TRBJ1-3; maybe TRBD1 (5 bases). Germline V gives CDR1 SGHTA, CDR2 FQGNSA. The CDR3 has 13 residues. Trimming stripped 1 base from V and 7 bases from J, with 8 bases between. The CDR3 DNA follows: TGTGCCAGCAGCTTAGTAGGGGTTAACACCATATATTTT. Residues: CASSLVGVNTIYF.

V gene TRBV15 combines with J gene TRBJ2-7; a weak D match, TRBD2 (6 bases). This CDR3 contains 15 residues. Looked up from germline, CDR1 is LNHNV and CDR2 is YYDKDF (reference sequence). V was trimmed by 0 bases and J by 0 bases, leaving 9 bases between them. The CDR3 region has the DNA TGTGCCACCAGCAGAGAGGAGGGGTCCTCCTACGAGCAGTACTTC. Encoded protein: CATSREEGSSYEQYF.

This clone showed up just once. This chain joins TRBV7-3 and TRBJ2-7; possibly TRBD1 for D (6 bases). Trimming shortened V by 3 bases and J by 2 bases, and 11 bases separated the two germline ends. CDR3 length equals 14 residues. Germline V gives CDR1 SGHTA, CDR2 FQGTGA. The CDR3 loop is CASSLSGQTYEQYF. In DNA, the CDR3 is TGTGCCAGCAGCTTGAGTGGACAGACCTACGAGCAGTACTTC.

To note about this clone: The junction shows a germline mismatch at one end, possibly a read error. J is TRBJ2-3 and V is TRBV18; D perhaps matches TRBD1 (5 bases). The CDR3 extends over 12 amino acids. Per germline, CDR1 KGHSH and CDR2 LQKENI. In DNA, the CDR3 is TGTGCCAGCTCAACCCTGACAGAAACGCAGTATTTT. Translation gives CASSTLTETQYF.

The rearrangement joins TRBV18 to TRBJ2-1; tentatively, D is TRBD1 (5 bases). Trimming pared 2 bases from V and 4 bases from J, leaving 12 bases between. Germline CDR1 KGHSH, CDR2 LQKENI. The CDR3 is made up of 15 amino acids. The CDR3 protein is CASSPRTTAYNEQFF. In DNA form, the CDR3 reads TGTGCCAGCTCACCAAGGACGACAGCTTACAATGAGCAGTTCTTC.

The chain carries TRBV28 and TRBJ1-2; D may be TRBD1 (5 bases). Trimming took off 7 bases at V and 0 bases at J, with 24 bases between the two ends. In germline, CDR1 is MDHEN, CDR2 SYDVKM. The CDR3 spans 18 residues. Written as DNA, the CDR3 is TGTGCCAGCACATCAGGGCCACACTCCTCCAAAGCTAACTATGGCTACACCTTC. As protein: CASTSGPHSSKANYGYTF.

This chain uses TRBV7-2 with TRBJ2-7, with 14 positions matching TRBD2. CDR3 length: 14 amino acids. Losses at the gene ends were 5 bases for V and 4 bases for J; bases not matched to a gene: 1. Germline V lookup: CDR1 SGHTA, CDR2 FQGNSA. CDR3 in DNA: TGTGCCAGCAGCGGGACTAGCGGGAGATACGAGCAGTACTTC. Translating gives CASSGTSGRYEQYF.

The chain employs TRBV4-3 and TRBJ1-2; 8 bases agree with TRBD1. The CDR3 spans 15 residues. Germline CDR1 and CDR2: LGHNA and YSLEER. Trimming removed 3 bases from V and 3 bases from J; junction bases left unmatched: 6. Here the CDR3 reads CASSQAGGFDYGYTF. The CDR3 region has the DNA TGCGCCAGCAGCCAGGCAGGGGGCTTCGACTATGGCTACACCTTC.

This chain joins TRBV28 and TRBJ2-2; possibly TRBD1 for D (5 bases). Germline CDR1 reads MDHEN; CDR2 reads SYDVKM. V was shortened by 3 bases and J by 1 base, with 6 bases between the two germline ends. CDR3 length: 14 amino acids. Written as DNA, the CDR3 is TGTGCCAGCAGTTTGCAGGGGAACACCGGGGAGCTGTTTTTT. Its translation is CASSLQGNTGELFF. The entire variable domain, with the rest obtained from reference TRBV28 and TRBJ2-2, is as follows: DVKVTQSSRYLVKRTGEKVFLECVQDMDHENMFWYRQDPGLGLRLIYFSYDVKMKEKGDIPEGYSVSREKKERFSLILESASTNQTSMYLCASSLQGNTGELFFGEGSRLTVL.

This clone was seen just once. The chain combines TRBV2 with TRBJ1-6, with TRBD1 as a possible D gene (5 bases). The germline gives CDR1 SNHLY, CDR2 FYNNEI. The CDR3 is made up of 15 amino acids. Trimming shortened V by 0 bases and J by 9 bases, and 12 bases separated the two germline ends. The DNA for the CDR3 is TGTGCCAGCAGTGAAGCGCGTGTAGGGGTTTCACCCCTCCACTTT. It translates to CASSEARVGVSPLHF.

The chain combines TRBV2 with TRBJ2-1; 8 bases are a match to TRBD1. Losses at the gene ends were 6 bases for V and 3 bases for J; bases not matched to a gene: 13. CDR1 and CDR2 (germline): SNHLY, FYNNEI. This CDR3 comprises 17 residues. For the CDR3, the DNA is TGTGCCAGCAGGGGGAAAGCAGGGGGCCAAATCTACAATGAGCAGTTCTTC. Protein sequence: CASRGKAGGQIYNEQFF.

The chain joins TRBV19 to TRBJ1-5; D perhaps matches TRBD1 (5 bases). The CDR3 totals 15 residues. Germline V lookup: CDR1 LNHDA, CDR2 SQIVND (reference sequence). Trimming pared 9 bases from V and 6 bases from J, leaving 21 bases between. The CDR3 nucleotides are TGTGCCAGCCAACCTACTCAGGGTAAGGGTCAGCCCCAGCATTTT. Amino acid sequence: CASQPTQGKGQPQHF.